This note documents a single T cell receptor beta chain sequence. Antigen: not known. Sequenced by immunoSEQ multiplex PCR; TCRdb stores in-frame clones only, minus some. The table lists over 25,000 clones, 76% of them singletons, with around 1.1% in the top ten. Single viable CD3+CD4+CD8-CD45RO+ cells were sorted as the memory CD4+ T cells. After thawing, CD4+ T cells were positively selected. The sample is drawn from a study of memory CD4+ T cells and cytomegalovirus serostatus. Regarding the study as a whole: Each of approximately 69 CMV-associated TCRbeta sequences occurred in one to five individuals.

The V end lost 7 bases, the J end lost 5 bases, and 14 bases lay between the germline ends. The CDR3 has 13 residues. Per germline, CDR1 SNHLY and CDR2 FYNNEI. This chain connects TRBV2 to TRBJ1-2; D ambiguous. The receptor comes from an adult in good health and CMV-seronegative. Specimen: memory CD4+ T cells from blood. The CDR3 region has the DNA TGTGCCAGCATACCGGCCAAGCAGTATGGCTACACCTTC. This sequence encodes CASIPAKQYGYTF. Full variable domain (outside the CDR3, taken from reference TRBV2 and TRBJ1-2): EPEVTQTPSHQVTQMGQEVILRCVPISNHLYFYWYRQILGQKVEFLVSFYNNEISEKSEIFDDQFSVERPDGSNFTLKIRSTKLEDSAMYFCASIPAKQYGYTFGSGTRLTVV.